This TCR beta chain appears in the sequencing data of a study of low-dose radiotherapy and immunotherapy resistance in tumors. Study at large: Cohort 1 received 0.5 Gy per fraction every 2 weeks, totaling 6.5 Gy. Cohort 2, a group dosed every two weeks at 1 Gy per fraction, received 13 Gy in total over 26 weeks.

TRAV and TRBV primers primed cDNA for both TCRalpha and TCRbeta. The authors ran about 21 PCR cycles to amplify TCRs with a constant-region primer and V-primer adapter. mRNA, after isolation, was amplified by in vitro transcription. Each CDR3 protein gets one entry after TCRdb re-called the reads with MiXCR. The sample contains around 80,000 distinct CDR3 sequences, about 17% of which appear only once. Germline V gene lookup returns CDR1 ENHRY and CDR2 SYGVKD. This CDR3 comprises 15 residues. V was cut by 0 bases and J by 1 base, with 7 bases left in between. Regarding time point: after trial treatment. The treatment was: LDRT plus nivolumab, ipilimumab, low-dose cyclophosphamide and aspirin (RACIN trial). The therapy administered to donors comprised nivolumab, ipilimumab, aspirin, low-dose cyclophosphamide and low-dose radiotherapy.

This receptor was obtained from a male donor with prostate cancer. The sequences come from PBMCs, collected after low-dose radiotherapy plus immunotherapy. The chain combines TRBV10-3 with TRBJ2-1; tentative D call: TRBD2 (5 bases). The CDR3 DNA follows: TGTGCCATCAGTGAGTCTACGGGATCCTACAATGAGCAGTTCTTC. Its translation: CAISESTGSYNEQFF.